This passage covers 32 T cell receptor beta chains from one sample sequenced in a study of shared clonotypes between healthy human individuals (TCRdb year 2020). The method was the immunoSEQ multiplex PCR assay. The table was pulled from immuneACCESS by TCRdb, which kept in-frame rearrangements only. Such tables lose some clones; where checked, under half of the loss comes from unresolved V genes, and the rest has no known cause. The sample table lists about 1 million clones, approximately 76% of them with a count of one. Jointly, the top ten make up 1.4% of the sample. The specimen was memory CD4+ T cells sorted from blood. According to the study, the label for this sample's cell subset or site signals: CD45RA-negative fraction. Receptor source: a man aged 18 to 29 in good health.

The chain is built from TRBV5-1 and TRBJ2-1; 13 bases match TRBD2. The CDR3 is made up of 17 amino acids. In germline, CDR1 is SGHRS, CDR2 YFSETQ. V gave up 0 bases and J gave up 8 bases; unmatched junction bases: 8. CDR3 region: CASSLARTSGSDHEQFF. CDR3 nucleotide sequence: TGCGCCAGCAGCTTGGCCCGGACTAGCGGGAGTGATCATGAGCAGTTCTTC.

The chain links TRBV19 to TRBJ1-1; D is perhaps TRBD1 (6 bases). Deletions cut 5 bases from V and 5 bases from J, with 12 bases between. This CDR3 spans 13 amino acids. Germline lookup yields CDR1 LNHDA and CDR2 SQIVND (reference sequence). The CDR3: CASSQDRRTEAFF. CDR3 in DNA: TGTGCCAGTAGTCAAGACAGGAGAACTGAAGCTTTCTTT.

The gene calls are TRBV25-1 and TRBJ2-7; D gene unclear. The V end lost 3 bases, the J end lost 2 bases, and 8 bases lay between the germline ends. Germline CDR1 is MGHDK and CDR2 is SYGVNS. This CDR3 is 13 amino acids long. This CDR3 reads CASSDAAPYEQYF. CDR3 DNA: TGTGCCAGCAGTGATGCTGCGCCCTACGAGCAGTACTTC.

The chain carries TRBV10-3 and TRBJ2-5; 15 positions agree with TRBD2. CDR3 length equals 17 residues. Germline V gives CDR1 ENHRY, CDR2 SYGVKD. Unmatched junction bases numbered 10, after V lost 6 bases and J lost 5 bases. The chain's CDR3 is CAISQGLAGGPGETQYF. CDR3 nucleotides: TGTGCCATCAGCCAAGGACTAGCGGGGGGGCCTGGGGAGACCCAGTACTTC.

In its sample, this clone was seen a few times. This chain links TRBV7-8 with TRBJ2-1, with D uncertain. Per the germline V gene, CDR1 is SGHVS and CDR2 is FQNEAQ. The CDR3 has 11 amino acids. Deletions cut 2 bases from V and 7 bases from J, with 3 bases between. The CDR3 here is CASSLKNEQFF. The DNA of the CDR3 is TGTGCCAGCAGCTTAAAGAATGAGCAGTTCTTC.

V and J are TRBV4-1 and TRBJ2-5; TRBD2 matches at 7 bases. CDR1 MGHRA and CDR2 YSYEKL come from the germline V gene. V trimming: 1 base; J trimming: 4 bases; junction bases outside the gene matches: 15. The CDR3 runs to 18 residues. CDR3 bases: TGCGCCAGCAGCCAAGTGTACGCGGGAGCTAGGGAGAGAGAGACCCAGTACTTC. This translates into CASSQVYAGARERETQYF.

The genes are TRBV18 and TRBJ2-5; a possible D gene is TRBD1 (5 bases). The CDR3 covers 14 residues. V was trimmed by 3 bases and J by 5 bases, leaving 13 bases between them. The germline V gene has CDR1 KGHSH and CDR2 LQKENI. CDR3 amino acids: CASSPQGGLETQYF. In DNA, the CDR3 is TGTGCCAGCTCACCGCAGGGTGGGTTGGAGACCCAGTACTTC.

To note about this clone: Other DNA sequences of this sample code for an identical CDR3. The CDR3 spells CASSLGTGNQPQHF. Here the CDR3 DNA reads TGTGCCAGCAGCTTGGGGACAGGGAATCAGCCCCAGCATTTT. The chain employs TRBV7-9 and TRBJ1-5; the match to TRBD1 covers 9 bases. This CDR3 has 14 amino acids. Trimming took 3 bases from V and 4 from J; bases not matched to a gene: 1. Germline assignment: CDR1 SEHNR and CDR2 FQNEAQ (reference sequence).

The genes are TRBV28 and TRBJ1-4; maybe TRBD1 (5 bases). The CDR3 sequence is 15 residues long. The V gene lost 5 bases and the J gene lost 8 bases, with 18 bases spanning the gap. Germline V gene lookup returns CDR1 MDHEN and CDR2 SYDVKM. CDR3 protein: CASSSPEGRQEKLFF. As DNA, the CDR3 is TGTGCCAGCAGTAGCCCAGAGGGGCGGCAAGAAAAACTGTTTTTT.

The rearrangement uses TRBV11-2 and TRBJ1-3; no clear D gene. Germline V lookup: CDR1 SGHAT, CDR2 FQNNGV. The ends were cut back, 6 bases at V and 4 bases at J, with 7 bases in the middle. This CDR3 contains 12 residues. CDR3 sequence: CASRGVGNTIYF. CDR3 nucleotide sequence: TGTGCCAGCAGGGGCGTCGGAAACACCATATATTTT.

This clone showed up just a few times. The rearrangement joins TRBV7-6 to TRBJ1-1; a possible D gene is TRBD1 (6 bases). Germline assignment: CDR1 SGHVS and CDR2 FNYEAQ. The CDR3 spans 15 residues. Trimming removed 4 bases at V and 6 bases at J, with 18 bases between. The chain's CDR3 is CASSSYRERGAEAFF. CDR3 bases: TGTGCCAGCAGCTCCTACAGGGAACGTGGCGCTGAAGCTTTCTTT.

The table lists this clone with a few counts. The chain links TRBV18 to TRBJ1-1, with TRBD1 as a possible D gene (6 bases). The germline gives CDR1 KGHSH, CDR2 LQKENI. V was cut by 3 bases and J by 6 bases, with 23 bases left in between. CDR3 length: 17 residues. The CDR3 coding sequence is TGTGCCAGCTCACCTCAAGGGGGTGCAATGGGATTCGCTGAAGCTTTCTTT. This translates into CASSPQGGAMGFAEAFF. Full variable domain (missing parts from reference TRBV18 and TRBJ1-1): NAGVMQNPRHLVRRRGQEARLRCSPMKGHSHVYWYRQLPEEGLKFMVYLQKENIIDESGMPKERFSAEFPKEGPSILRIQQVVRGDSAAYFCASSPQGGAMGFAEAFFGQGTRLTVV.

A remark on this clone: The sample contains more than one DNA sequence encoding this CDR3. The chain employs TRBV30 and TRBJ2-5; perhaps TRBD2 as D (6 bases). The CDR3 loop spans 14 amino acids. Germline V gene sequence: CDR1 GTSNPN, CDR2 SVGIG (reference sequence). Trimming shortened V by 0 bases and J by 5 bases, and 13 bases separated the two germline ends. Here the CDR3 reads CAWSVGSRGETQYF. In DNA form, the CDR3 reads TGTGCCTGGAGTGTAGGTTCCCGGGGGGAGACCCAGTACTTC.

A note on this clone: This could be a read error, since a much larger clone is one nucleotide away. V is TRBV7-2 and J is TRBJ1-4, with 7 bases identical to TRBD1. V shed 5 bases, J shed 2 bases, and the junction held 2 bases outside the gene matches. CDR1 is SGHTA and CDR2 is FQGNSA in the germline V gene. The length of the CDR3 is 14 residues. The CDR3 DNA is TGTGCCAGCAGCACGGGACAGACTAATGAAAAACTGTTTTTT. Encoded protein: CASSTGQTNEKLFF.

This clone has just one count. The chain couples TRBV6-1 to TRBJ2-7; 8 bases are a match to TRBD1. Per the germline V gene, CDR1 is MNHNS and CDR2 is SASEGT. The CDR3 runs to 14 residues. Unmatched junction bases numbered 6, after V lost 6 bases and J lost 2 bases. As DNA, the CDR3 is TGTGCCAGCAGCGTGGACAGGGCAACCTACGAGCAGTACTTC. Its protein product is CASSVDRATYEQYF.

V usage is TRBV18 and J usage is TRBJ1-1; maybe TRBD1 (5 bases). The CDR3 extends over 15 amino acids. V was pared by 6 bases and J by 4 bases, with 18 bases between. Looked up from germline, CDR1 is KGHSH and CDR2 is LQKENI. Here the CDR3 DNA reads TGTGCCAGCTCCAATCACGGGGAAGGGGCCACTGAAGCTTTCTTT. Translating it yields CASSNHGEGATEAFF.

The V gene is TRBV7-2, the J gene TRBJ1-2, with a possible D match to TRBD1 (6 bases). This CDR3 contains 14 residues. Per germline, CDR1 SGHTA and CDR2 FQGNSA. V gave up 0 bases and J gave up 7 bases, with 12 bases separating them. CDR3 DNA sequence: TGTGCCAGCAGCTTAGCCGACAGGAACGCTGGCTACACCTTC. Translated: CASSLADRNAGYTF.

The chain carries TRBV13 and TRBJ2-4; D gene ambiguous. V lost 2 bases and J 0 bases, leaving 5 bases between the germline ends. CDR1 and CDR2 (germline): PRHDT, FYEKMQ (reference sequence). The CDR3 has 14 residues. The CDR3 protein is CASSLILAKNIQYF. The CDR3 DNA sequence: TGTGCCAGCAGCTTAATCTTAGCCAAAAACATTCAGTACTTC.

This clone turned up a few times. Here the CDR3 reads CAGSTGSAGNTIYF. As DNA, the CDR3 is TGTGCCGGCTCGACAGGGAGCGCCGGAAACACCATATATTTT. The chain links TRBV7-9 to TRBJ1-3; 7 positions match TRBD1. The CDR3 length is 14 residues. CDR1 and CDR2 (germline): SEHNR, FQNEAQ (reference sequence). J gave up 4 bases and V 11 bases, and 11 bases lay outside the gene matches.

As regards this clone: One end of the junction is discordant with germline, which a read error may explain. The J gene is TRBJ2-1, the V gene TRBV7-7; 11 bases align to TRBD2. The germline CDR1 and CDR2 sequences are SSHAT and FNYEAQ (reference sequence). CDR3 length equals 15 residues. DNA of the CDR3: TGTGCTAGCAGCTTAGTGCTAGCGGGGGGTAGTGAGCAGTTCTTC. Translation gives CASSLVLAGGSEQFF.

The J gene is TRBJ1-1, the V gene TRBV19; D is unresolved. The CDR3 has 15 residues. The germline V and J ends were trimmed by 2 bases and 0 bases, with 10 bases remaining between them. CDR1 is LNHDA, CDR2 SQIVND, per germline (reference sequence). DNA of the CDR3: TGTGCCAGTAGTATATGGCGTACAATGAACACTGAAGCTTTCTTT. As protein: CASSIWRTMNTEAFF. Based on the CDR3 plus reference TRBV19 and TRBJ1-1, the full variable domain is DGGITQSPKYLFRKEGQNVTLSCEQNLNHDAMYWYRQDPGQGLRLIYYSQIVNDFQKGDIAEGYSVSREKKESFPLTVTSAQKNPTAFYLCASSIWRTMNTEAFFGQGTRLTVV.

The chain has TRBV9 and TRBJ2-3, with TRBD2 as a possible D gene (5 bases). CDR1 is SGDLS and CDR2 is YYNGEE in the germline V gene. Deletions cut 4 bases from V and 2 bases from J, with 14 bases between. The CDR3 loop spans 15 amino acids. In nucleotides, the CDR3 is TGTGCCAGCAGCCGGGCTAGGGAGAACACAGATACGCAGTATTTT. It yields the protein CASSRARENTDTQYF.

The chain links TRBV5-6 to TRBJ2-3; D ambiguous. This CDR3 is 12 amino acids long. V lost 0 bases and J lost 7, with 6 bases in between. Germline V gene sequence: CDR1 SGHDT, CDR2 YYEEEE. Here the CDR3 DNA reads TGTGCCAGCAGCTTGGTTGGAAATACGCAGTATTTT. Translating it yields CASSLVGNTQYF.

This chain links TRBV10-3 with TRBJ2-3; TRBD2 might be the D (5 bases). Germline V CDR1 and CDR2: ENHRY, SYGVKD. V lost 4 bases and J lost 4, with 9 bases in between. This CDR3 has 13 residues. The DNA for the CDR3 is TGTGCCATCAGTGGGGGAGTAGCAGATACGCAGTATTTT. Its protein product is CAISGGVADTQYF.

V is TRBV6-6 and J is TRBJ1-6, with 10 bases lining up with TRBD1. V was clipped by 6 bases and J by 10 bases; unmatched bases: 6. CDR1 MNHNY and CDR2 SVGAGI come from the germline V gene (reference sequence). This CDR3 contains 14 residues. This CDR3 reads CASSGTGDLSPLHF. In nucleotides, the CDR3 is TGTGCCAGCAGCGGGACAGGGGACTTATCACCCCTCCACTTT.

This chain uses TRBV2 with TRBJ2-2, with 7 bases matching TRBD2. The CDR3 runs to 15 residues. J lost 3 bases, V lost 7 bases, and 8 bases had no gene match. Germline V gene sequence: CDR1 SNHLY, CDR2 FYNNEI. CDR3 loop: CASTPRTSDTGELFF. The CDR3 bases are TGTGCCAGCACTCCTAGGACTAGTGACACCGGGGAGCTGTTTTTT. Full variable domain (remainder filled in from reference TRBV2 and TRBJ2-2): EPEVTQTPSHQVTQMGQEVILRCVPISNHLYFYWYRQILGQKVEFLVSFYNNEISEKSEIFDDQFSVERPDGSNFTLKIRSTKLEDSAMYFCASTPRTSDTGELFFGEGSRLTVL.

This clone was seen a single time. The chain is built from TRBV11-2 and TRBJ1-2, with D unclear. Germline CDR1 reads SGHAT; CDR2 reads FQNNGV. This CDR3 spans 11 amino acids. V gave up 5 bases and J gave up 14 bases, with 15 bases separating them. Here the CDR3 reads CASSPQIQATF. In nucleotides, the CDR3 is TGTGCCAGCAGCCCGCAAATCCAGGCTACCTTC.

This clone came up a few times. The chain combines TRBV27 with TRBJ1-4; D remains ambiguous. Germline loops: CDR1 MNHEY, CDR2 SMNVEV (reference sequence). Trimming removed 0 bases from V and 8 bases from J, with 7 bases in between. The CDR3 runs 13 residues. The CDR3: CASSLSHGEKLFF. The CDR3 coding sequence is TGTGCCAGCAGTTTATCCCATGGCGAAAAACTGTTTTTT.

The CDR3 DNA sequence: TGTGCCAGCAGTGGAGGATGGAATCAGCCCCAGCATTTT. This translates into CASSGGWNQPQHF. The chain carries TRBV25-1 and TRBJ1-5; no firm D call. V dropped 4 bases and J dropped 4 bases, with 8 bases sitting between them. CDR1 is MGHDK, CDR2 SYGVNS, per germline. The CDR3 runs 13 residues. The full variable domain, with the rest looked up from reference TRBV25-1 and TRBJ1-5, is EADIYQTPRYLVIGTGKKITLECSQTMGHDKMYWYQQDPGMELHLIHYSYGVNSTEKGDLSSESTVSRIRTEHFPLTLESARPSHTSQYLCASSGGWNQPQHFGDGTRLSIL.

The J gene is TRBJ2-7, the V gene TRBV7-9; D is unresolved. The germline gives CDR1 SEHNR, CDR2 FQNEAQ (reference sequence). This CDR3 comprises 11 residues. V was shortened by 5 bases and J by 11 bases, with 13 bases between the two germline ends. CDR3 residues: CASSPGGSKYF. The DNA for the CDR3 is TGTGCCAGCAGCCCAGGCGGCAGCAAGTACTTC.

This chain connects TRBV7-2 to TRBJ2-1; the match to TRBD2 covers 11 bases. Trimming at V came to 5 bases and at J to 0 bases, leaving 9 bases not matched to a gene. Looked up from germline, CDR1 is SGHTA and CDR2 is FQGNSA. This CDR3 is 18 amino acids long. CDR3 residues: CASSPGLAERSSYNEQFF. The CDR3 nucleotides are TGTGCCAGCAGCCCGGGACTAGCGGAAAGGAGCTCCTACAATGAGCAGTTCTTC.

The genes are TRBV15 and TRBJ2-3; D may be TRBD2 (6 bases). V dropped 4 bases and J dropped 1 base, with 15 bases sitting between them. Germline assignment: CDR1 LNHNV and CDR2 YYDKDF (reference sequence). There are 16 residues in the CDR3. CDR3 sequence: CATSTLAGGGTDTQYF. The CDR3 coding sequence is TGTGCCACCAGCACCCTAGCTGGAGGGGGCACAGATACGCAGTATTTT.